This T cell receptor beta chain was obtained from a study of OX40 agonist ivuxolimab in advanced cancers. This clone was observed once. J was trimmed by 6 bases and V by 4 bases; bases with no gene match: 3. The CDR3 consists of 15 residues. Germline V gene sequence: CDR1 ENHRY, CDR2 SYGVKD. TCRdb's table, derived via immunoSEQ multiplex PCR, lists solely in-frame clones and lacks some. In the table there are 50,000 to 75,000 clones, roughly 89% of which are singletons. Sequencing used CD4+ or CD8+ T cells sorted from blood, obtained in a trial of the OX40 agonist ivuxolimab. The chain has TRBV10-3 and TRBJ2-1; TRBD2 matches 13 bases. This receptor was identified in an adult with an advanced solid tumor such as melanoma, head and neck, liver or kidney cancer. The CDR3 DNA sequence: TGTGCCATCAGTGTACTAGCGGGAGGGCCCAATGAGCAGTTCTTC. This codes for CAISVLAGGPNEQFF.